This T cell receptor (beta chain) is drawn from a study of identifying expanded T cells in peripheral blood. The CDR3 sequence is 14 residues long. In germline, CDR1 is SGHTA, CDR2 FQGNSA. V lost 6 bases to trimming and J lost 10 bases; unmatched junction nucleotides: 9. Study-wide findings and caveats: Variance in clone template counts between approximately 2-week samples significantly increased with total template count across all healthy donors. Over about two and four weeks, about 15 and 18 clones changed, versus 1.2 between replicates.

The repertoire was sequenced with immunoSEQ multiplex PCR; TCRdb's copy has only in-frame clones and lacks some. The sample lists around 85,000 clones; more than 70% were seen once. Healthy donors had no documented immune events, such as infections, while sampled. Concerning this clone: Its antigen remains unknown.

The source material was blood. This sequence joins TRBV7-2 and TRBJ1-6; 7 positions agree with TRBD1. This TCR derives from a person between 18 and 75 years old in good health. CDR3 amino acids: CASRNRGQHSPLHF. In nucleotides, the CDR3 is TGTGCCAGCAGGAACAGGGGTCAACACTCACCCCTCCACTTT. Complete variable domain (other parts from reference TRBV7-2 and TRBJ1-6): GAGVSQSPSNKVTEKGKDVELRCDPISGHTALYWYRQSLGQGLEFLIYFQGNSAPDKSGLPSDRFSAERTGGSVSTLTIQRTQQEDSAVYLCASRNRGQHSPLHFGNGTRLTVT.